Sequencing of this T cell receptor beta chain was carried out in a study of metastatic and nonmetastatic thyroid tumors. The CDR3 extends over 15 amino acids. V gave up 0 bases and J gave up 6 bases; unmatched junction bases: 5. Per the germline V gene, CDR1 is DFQATT and CDR2 is SNEGSKA (reference sequence). In the original analysis: A papillary thyroid cancer distant-metastasis classifier was built from CDR3 differences across clinicopathological groups. TCRdb re-analyzed the PCR reads using MiXCR. The authors' filters were not applied to this entry. The data hold roughly 30,000 clones, with about 20% observed a single time. No patient had received any treatment before thyroid surgery.

The V gene is TRBV20-1, the J gene TRBJ2-1, with 10 bases fitting TRBD1. This TCR was recovered from a female donor with papillary thyroid cancer or a benign thyroid nodule (not recorded which). Some clones in this sample may be carry-over from other donors' samples. The sequenced sample was blood. CDR3 DNA sequence: TGCAGTGCTAGAGATGGAAGGACAGGGGGCAATGAGCAGTTCTTC. Amino acid sequence: CSARDGRTGGNEQFF.